This TCR beta chain originates from a study of blood T cell repertoires in COVID-19. On the study more broadly: Samples of COVID-19 (acute and convalescent) were obtained from the United States, Italy and Spain.

Germline lookup yields CDR1 SEHNR and CDR2 FQNEAQ (reference sequence). Trimming at V came to 10 bases and at J to 1 base, leaving 9 bases not matched to a gene. The CDR3 runs to 17 residues. Sequenced by immunoSEQ multiplex PCR; TCRdb stores in-frame clones only, minus some. The data show 150,000 to 200,000 clones, about 86% seen once. The chain recombines TRBV7-9 with TRBJ2-6, with 11 bases lining up with TRBD2. Sequencing was carried out using peripheral blood. The receptor's source is a man aged 60-69 years with acute or convalescent COVID-19. The CDR3: CANGLAGPFSGANVLTF. CDR3 bases: TGTGCCAACGGACTAGCGGGCCCTTTTTCTGGGGCCAACGTCCTGACTTTC.